Following are 13 T cell receptor beta chains from one sample sequenced in a study of response to subunit inactivated influenza vaccine. One entry per CDR3 protein, called by TCRdb with MiXCR from the RT-PCR reads. The table lists under 200,000 distinct CDR3 sequences, approximately 12% of them singletons. This sample also belongs to another study, concerning T cells expressing NK-cell markers. Per that paper: TCR beta cDNA was generated via 5'RACE template switching incorporating UMIs.

The material sequenced was CD8+ T cells sorted from PBMCs, taken less than 13 days after vaccination. Source of these receptors: a man between 50 and 59 years old who received an inactivated influenza vaccine.

A few counts support this clonotype. This rearrangement joins TRBV6-5 to TRBJ2-7; D gene ambiguous. Trimming cost V 0 bases and J 6 bases, with 9 bases left between them. The CDR3 is 13 residues long. The V gene's germline CDR1 is MNHEY and CDR2 SVGAGI. CDR3 sequence reads: CASSYSPTSEQYF. CDR3 nucleotides: TGTGCCAGCAGTTACTCGCCCACCTCCGAGCAGTACTTC.

This chain connects TRBV20-1 to TRBJ2-7; 7 bases align to TRBD1. Germline-derived CDR1 and CDR2 are DFQATT and SNEGSKA (reference sequence). With V trimmed by 3 bases and J by 0 bases, 8 bases remained unmatched. The CDR3 totals 15 residues. The CDR3 protein is CSARNRDSVSYEQYF. The CDR3 region has the DNA TGCAGTGCTAGGAACCGGGACAGCGTCTCCTACGAGCAGTACTTC.

At least ten counts were recorded for this clonotype. The rearrangement uses TRBV7-6 and TRBJ1-1, with D perhaps TRBD1 (5 bases). This CDR3 is built from 13 residues. Deletions cut 2 bases from V and 4 bases from J, with 8 bases between. Germline V gene data show CDR1 as SGHVS and CDR2 as FNYEAQ. CDR3 DNA sequence: TGTGCCAGCAGCTTACAGGGTTCCACTGAAGCTTTCTTT. Its translation is CASSLQGSTEAFF. Full variable domain (missing parts from reference TRBV7-6 and TRBJ1-1): GAGVSQSPRYKVTKRGQDVALRCDPISGHVSLYWYRQALGQGPEFLTYFNYEAQQDKSGLPNDRFSAERPEGSISTLTIQRTEQRDSAMYRCASSLQGSTEAFFGQGTRLTVV.

This clonotype has more than one count but fewer than ten. This chain connects TRBV29-1 to TRBJ2-7, with 8 positions matching TRBD1. The V and J ends lost 6 bases and 2 bases, in that order; junction bases with no gene match: 6. The CDR3 has 13 amino acids. The germline gives CDR1 SQVTM, CDR2 ANQGSEA. CDR3 amino acids: CSVLTGGPYEQYF. The DNA of the CDR3 is TGCAGCGTCCTCACAGGGGGTCCCTACGAGCAGTACTTC.

A few counts support this clonotype. This chain joins TRBV4-1 and TRBJ2-1, with D perhaps matching TRBD1 (5 bases). Trimming took 5 bases from V and 6 from J, leaving 17 bases between them. CDR1 and CDR2 from the germline V gene are MGHRA and YSYEKL. The CDR3 runs 15 residues. The CDR3 DNA is TGCGCCAGCAGCGCTAAATCAGGGTCCGGCAATGAGCAGTTCTTC. Protein sequence: CASSAKSGSGNEQFF.

The genes are TRBV25-1 and TRBJ1-1; no reliable D call. CDR1 is MGHDK, CDR2 SYGVNS, per germline. Trimming took 6 bases from V and 1 from J, leaving 6 bases between them. The CDR3 spans 12 residues. The CDR3 protein is CASRHANTEAFF. The CDR3 bases are TGTGCCAGCAGGCATGCGAACACTGAAGCTTTCTTT. The whole variable domain, filled in from reference TRBV25-1 and TRBJ1-1, reads EADIYQTPRYLVIGTGKKITLECSQTMGHDKMYWYQQDPGMELHLIHYSYGVNSTEKGDLSSESTVSRIRTEHFPLTLESARPSHTSQYLCASRHANTEAFFGQGTRLTVV.

This sequence joins TRBV4-2 and TRBJ2-3, with D uncertain. Germline lookup yields CDR1 LGHNA and CDR2 YNFKEQ. The ends were cut back, 4 bases at V and 2 bases at J, with 16 bases in the middle. The CDR3 is 16 amino acids. CDR3 sequence: CASSRLWAEDTDTQYF. The DNA of the CDR3 is TGTGCCAGCAGCCGTCTATGGGCCGAGGACACAGATACGCAGTATTTT.

V and J are TRBV7-6 and TRBJ2-3, with D possibly TRBD1 on 6 matching bases. Deletions cut 8 bases from V and 2 bases from J, with 8 bases between. Germline loops: CDR1 SGHVS, CDR2 FNYEAQ. The length of the CDR3 is 12 residues. CDR3 protein: CASSGATDTQYF. The CDR3 DNA reads as TGTGCCAGCTCAGGGGCCACAGATACGCAGTATTTT. Full variable domain (remainder filled in from reference TRBV7-6 and TRBJ2-3): GAGVSQSPRYKVTKRGQDVALRCDPISGHVSLYWYRQALGQGPEFLTYFNYEAQQDKSGLPNDRFSAERPEGSISTLTIQRTEQRDSAMYRCASSGATDTQYFGPGTRLTVL.

For the CDR3, the DNA is TGTGCCAGCAGTTACAATCGACTAGAACAAGAGACCCAGTACTTC. It is translated as CASSYNRLEQETQYF. This chain connects TRBV6-2 or TRBV6-3 to TRBJ2-5; possibly TRBD2 for D (6 bases). This CDR3 region has 15 residues. V lost 2 bases to trimming and J lost 2 bases, with 12 bases between them. The germline V gene has CDR1 MNHEY and CDR2 SVGEGT.

A few counts support this clonotype. The J gene is TRBJ1-1, the V gene TRBV15; D is undetermined. With 1 base removed from V and 0 bases from J, the gap between germline ends came to 9 bases. Germline CDR1 LNHNV, CDR2 YYDKDF (reference sequence). This CDR3 has 15 residues. The CDR3 nucleotides read TGTGCCACCAGCAGAGGAGCAGATTTGAACACTGAAGCTTTCTTT. Translating gives CATSRGADLNTEAFF.

Here the CDR3 DNA reads TGTGCCACCAGCAGACGGCGGGAAGTCTCCTACAATGAGCAGTTCTTC. This gives the protein CATSRRREVSYNEQFF. This chain links TRBV15 with TRBJ2-1, with D possibly being TRBD2 (6 bases). V was cut by 2 bases and J by 0 bases, with 11 bases left in between. This CDR3 contains 16 residues. Germline loops: CDR1 LNHNV, CDR2 YYDKDF (reference sequence).

CDR3 sequence (DNA): TGTGCCAGCAGTGAATTGGGAGGACAGCCCACAGATACGCAGTATTTT. Its translation is CASSELGGQPTDTQYF. This chain connects TRBV2 to TRBJ2-3; tentatively, D is TRBD1 or TRBD2 (6 bases each). Deletions cut 2 bases from V and 2 bases from J, with 14 bases between. Germline CDR1 is SNHLY and CDR2 is FYNNEI. The CDR3 covers 16 residues.

DNA of the CDR3: TGCGCCAGCAGCCAAGATACGCGCCCCTCCTACGAGCAGTACTTC. It translates to CASSQDTRPSYEQYF. The V gene is TRBV4-3, the J gene TRBJ2-7, with unresolved D. V was pared by 0 bases and J by 0 bases, with 9 bases between. Germline V gene sequence: CDR1 LGHNA, CDR2 YSLEER. The CDR3 spans 15 residues.